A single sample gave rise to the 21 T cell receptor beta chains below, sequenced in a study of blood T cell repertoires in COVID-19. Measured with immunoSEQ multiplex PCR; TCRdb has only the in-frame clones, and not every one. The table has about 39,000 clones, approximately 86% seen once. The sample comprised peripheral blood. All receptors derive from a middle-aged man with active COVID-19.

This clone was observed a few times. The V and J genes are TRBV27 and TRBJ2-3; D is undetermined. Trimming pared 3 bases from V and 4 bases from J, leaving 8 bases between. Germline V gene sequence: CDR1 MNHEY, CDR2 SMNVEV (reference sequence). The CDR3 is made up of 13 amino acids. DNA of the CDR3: TGTGCCAGCAGTTTCACCGAGCCAGATACGCAGTATTTT. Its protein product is CASSFTEPDTQYF.

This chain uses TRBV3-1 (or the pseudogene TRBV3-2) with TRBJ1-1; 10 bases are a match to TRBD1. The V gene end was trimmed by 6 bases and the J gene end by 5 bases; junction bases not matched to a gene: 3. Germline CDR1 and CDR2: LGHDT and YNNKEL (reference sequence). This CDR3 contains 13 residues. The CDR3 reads CASRGQGRTEAFF. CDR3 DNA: TGTGCCAGCAGGGGACAGGGGCGGACTGAAGCTTTCTTT.

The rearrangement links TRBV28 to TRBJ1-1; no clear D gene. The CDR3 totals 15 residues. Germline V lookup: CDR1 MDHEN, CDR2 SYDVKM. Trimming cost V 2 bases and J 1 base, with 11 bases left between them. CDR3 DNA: TGTGCCAGCAGTTTACTTCAGGCGGGGAACACTGAAGCTTTCTTT. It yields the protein CASSLLQAGNTEAFF.

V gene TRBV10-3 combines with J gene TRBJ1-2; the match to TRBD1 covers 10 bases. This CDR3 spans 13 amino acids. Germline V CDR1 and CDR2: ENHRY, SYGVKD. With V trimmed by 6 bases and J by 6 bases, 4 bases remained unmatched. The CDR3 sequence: CAISQGQGDGYTF. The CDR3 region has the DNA TGTGCCATCAGCCAAGGACAGGGGGATGGCTACACCTTC.

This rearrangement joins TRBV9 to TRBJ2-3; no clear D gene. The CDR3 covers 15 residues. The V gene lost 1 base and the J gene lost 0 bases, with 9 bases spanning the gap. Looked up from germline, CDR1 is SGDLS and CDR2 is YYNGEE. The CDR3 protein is CASSVSPISTDTQYF. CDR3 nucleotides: TGTGCCAGCAGCGTAAGCCCTATAAGCACAGATACGCAGTATTTT.

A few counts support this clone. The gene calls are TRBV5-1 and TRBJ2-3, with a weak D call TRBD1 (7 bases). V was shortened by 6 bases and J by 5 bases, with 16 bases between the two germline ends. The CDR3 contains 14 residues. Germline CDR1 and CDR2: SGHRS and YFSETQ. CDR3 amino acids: CASTPQGGRDTQYF. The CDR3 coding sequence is TGCGCCAGCACCCCTCAGGGGGGACGAGATACGCAGTATTTT.

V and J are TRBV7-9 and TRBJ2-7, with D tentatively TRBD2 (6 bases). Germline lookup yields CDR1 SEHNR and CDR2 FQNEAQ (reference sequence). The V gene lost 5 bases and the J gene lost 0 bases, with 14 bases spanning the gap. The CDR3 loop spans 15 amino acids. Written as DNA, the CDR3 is TGTGCCAGCAGCCACGGGGCGGGGCTCTCCTACGAGCAGTACTTC. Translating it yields CASSHGAGLSYEQYF.

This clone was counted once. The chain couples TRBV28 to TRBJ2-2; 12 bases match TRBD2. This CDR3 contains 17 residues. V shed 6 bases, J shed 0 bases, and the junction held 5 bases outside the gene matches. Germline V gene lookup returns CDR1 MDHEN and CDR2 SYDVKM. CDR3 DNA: TGTGCCAGCAGCTCTCGGACTAGCGGGGCGAACACCGGGGAGCTGTTTTTT. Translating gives CASSSRTSGANTGELFF.

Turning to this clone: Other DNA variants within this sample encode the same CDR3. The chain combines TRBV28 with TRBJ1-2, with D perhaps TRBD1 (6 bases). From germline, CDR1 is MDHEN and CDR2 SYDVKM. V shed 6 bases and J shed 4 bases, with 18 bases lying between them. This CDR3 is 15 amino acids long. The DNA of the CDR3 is TGTGCCAGCAGCCTAGGGGGAGGGACGATCTATGGCTACACCTTC. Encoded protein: CASSLGGGTIYGYTF.

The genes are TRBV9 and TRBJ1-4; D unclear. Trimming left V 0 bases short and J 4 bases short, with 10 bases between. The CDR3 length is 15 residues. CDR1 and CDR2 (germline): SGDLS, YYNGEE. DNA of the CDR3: TGTGCCAGCAGCGTAGAAGGAGTACTTAATGAAAAACTGTTTTTT. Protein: CASSVEGVLNEKLFF.

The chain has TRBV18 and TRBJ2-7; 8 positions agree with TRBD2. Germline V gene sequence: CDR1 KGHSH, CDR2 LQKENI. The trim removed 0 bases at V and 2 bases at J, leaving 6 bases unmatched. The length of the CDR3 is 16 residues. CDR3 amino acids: CASSPPIGGAPYEQYF. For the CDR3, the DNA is TGTGCCAGCTCACCACCAATCGGGGGGGCCCCCTACGAGCAGTACTTC. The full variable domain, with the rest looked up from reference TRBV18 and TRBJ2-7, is NAGVMQNPRHLVRRRGQEARLRCSPMKGHSHVYWYRQLPEEGLKFMVYLQKENIIDESGMPKERFSAEFPKEGPSILRIQQVVRGDSAAYFCASSPPIGGAPYEQYFGPGTRLTVT.

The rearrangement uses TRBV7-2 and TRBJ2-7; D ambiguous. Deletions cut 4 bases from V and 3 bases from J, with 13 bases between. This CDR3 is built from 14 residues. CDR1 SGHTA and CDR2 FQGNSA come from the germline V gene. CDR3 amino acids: CASSSGPPVYEQYF. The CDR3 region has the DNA TGTGCCAGCAGCTCTGGGCCGCCCGTCTACGAGCAGTACTTC.

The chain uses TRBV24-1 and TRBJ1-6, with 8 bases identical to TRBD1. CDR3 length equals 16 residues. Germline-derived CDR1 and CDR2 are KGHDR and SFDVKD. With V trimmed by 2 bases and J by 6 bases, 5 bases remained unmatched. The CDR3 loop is CATSDSRQGPNSPLHF. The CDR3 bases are TGTGCCACCAGTGATTCCCGACAGGGGCCTAATTCACCCCTCCACTTT.

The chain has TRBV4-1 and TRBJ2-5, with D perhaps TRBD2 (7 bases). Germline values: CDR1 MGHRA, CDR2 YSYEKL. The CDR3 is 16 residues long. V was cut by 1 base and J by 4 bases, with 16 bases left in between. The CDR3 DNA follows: TGCGCCAGCAGCCAAGTTGGGGTCCGGGGGGCAGAGACCCAGTACTTC. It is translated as CASSQVGVRGAETQYF.

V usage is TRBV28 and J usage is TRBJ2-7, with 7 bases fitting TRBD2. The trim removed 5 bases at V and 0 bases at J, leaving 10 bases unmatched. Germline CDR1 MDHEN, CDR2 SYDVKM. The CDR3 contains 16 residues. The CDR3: CASSLTSTSPSYEQYF. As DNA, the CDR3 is TGTGCCAGCAGTCTAACCTCGACTAGCCCCTCCTACGAGCAGTACTTC. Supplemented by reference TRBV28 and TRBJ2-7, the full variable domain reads DVKVTQSSRYLVKRTGEKVFLECVQDMDHENMFWYRQDPGLGLRLIYFSYDVKMKEKGDIPEGYSVSREKKERFSLILESASTNQTSMYLCASSLTSTSPSYEQYFGPGTRLTVT.

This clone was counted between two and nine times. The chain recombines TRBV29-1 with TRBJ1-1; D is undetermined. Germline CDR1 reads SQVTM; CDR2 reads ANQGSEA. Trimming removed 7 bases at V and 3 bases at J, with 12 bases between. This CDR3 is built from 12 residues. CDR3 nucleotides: TGCAGCGCCACCCCACGGGACACTGAAGCTTTCTTT. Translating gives CSATPRDTEAFF.

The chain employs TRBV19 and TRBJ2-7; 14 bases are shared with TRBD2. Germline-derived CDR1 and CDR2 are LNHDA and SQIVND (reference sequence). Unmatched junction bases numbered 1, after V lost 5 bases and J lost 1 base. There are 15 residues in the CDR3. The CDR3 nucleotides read TGTGCCAGTAGTCGACTAGCGGGAGGGTCCTACGAGCAGTACTTC. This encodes CASSRLAGGSYEQYF.

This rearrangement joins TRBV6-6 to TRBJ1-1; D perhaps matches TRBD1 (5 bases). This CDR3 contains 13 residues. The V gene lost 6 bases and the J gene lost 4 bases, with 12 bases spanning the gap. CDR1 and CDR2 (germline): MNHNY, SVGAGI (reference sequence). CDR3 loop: CASRQGIGTEAFF. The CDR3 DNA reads TGTGCCAGCAGGCAGGGAATCGGCACTGAAGCTTTCTTT.

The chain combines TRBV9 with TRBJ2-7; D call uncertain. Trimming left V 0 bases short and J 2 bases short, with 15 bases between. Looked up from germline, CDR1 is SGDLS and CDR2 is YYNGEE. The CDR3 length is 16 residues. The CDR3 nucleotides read TGTGCCAGCAGCGTAGAATGGGCAGTTAAGCCCTACGAGCAGTACTTC. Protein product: CASSVEWAVKPYEQYF.

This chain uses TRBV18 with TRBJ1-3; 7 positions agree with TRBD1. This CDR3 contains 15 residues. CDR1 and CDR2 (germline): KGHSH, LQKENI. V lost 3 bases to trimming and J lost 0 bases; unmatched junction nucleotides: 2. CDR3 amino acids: CASSPGQTSGNTIYF. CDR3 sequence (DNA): TGTGCCAGCTCACCGGGACAGACCTCTGGAAACACCATATATTTT.

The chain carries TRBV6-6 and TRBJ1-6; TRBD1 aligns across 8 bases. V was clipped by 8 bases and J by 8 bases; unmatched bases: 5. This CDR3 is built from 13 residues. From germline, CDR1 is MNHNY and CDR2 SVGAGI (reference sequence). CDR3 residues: CASLRGQDSPLHF. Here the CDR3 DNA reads TGTGCCAGCCTCCGGGGACAGGATTCACCCCTCCACTTT.